These 26 T cell receptor beta chains share one sample of origin, sequenced in a study of tumor and adjacent non-tumor tissue in lung cancer. This sample's RNA came from whole unsorted tissue. The normal lung tissue was taken more than 3 cm from the tumor edge. A modified ARM-PCR protocol with three rounds of nested PCR amplified TCRbeta. In TCRdb, the multiplex PCR reads were re-called with MiXCR into one record per CDR3 protein. Among 60,000 or so distinct CDR3 sequences listed, 61% were seen once. The sequencing input was distant non-tumor lung tissue. Source of these receptors: a man between 65 and 85 years old with non-small cell lung cancer.

The rearrangement uses TRBV29-1 and TRBJ2-7; 9 bases agree with TRBD2. The CDR3 is 17 amino acids. With 6 bases clipped from V and 2 bases from J, the junction kept 17 bases outside the gene matches. CDR1 is SQVTM, CDR2 ANQGSEA, per germline. The CDR3, as DNA: TGCAGCGTATACTCACGGGGATCTAGCGGGGACACCTACGAGCAGTACTTC. This gives the protein CSVYSRGSSGDTYEQYF.

The CDR3 sequence is CSASVSQDSAFHF. For the CDR3, the DNA is TGCAGCGCCTCAGTCTCCCAAGATTCAGCCTTCCACTTT. V and J are TRBV29-1 and TRBJ1-6; no definite D call. V was trimmed by 7 bases and J by 17 bases, leaving 24 bases between them. Germline lookup yields CDR1 SQVTM and CDR2 ANQGSEA. This CDR3 is 13 amino acids long.

Points on this clonotype: Relative to the germline gene, one junction end is altered; a read error may explain this. The chain has TRBV7-8 and TRBJ2-5; D possibly matches TRBD1 or TRBD2 (5 bases each). The CDR3 length is 16 residues. Germline V gene sequence: CDR1 SGHVS, CDR2 FQNEAQ. The CDR3 nucleotides read TGTGCCAGCAGCTTACGCCCCTCCGAGAGGGGAGAGACCCAGTGCTTC. It codes for CASSLRPSERGETQCF.

With regard to this clonotype: A junction end diverges from the germline sequence, so it may reflect a read error. The gene calls are TRBV11-2 and TRBJ1-5; the D is unclear. Per the germline V gene, CDR1 is SGHAT and CDR2 is FQNNGV. This CDR3 region has 14 residues. DNA for the CDR3: TGTGCCAACAGCTTAGTGAGTGGGAATCAGTCCCAGCATTTT. This sequence encodes CANSLVSGNQSQHF.

To note about this clonotype: A read error may account for a junction end that differs from germline. The V gene is TRBV6-5, the J gene TRBJ2-1; 10 positions match TRBD2. CDR1 and CDR2 (germline): MNHEY, SVGAGI. The length of the CDR3 is 17 residues. CDR3 nucleotide sequence: TGTGCCAGCAGACGACTAGCGGGTGGGCGATCGGACAATGACCAGTTCTTC. It specifies CASRRLAGGRSDNDQFF.

By sample share, this clonotype is medium-sized. The rearrangement uses TRBV11-2 and TRBJ2-6, with TRBD1 matching 8 bases. J gave up 4 bases and V 5 bases, and 4 bases lay outside the gene matches. CDR1 is SGHAT, CDR2 FQNNGV, per germline. CDR3 length: 15 residues. DNA for the CDR3: TGTGCCAGCAGCCACAGGGGGGAAGGGGCCAACGTCCTGACTTTC. It is translated as CASSHRGEGANVLTF. The whole variable domain, filled in from reference TRBV11-2 and TRBJ2-6, reads EAGVAQSPRYKIIEKRQSVAFWCNPISGHATLYWYQQILGQGPKLLIQFQNNGVVDDSQLPKDRFSAERLKGVDSTLKIQPAKLEDSAVYLCASSHRGEGANVLTFGAGSRLTVL.

This clonotype showed up many times. V usage is TRBV6-6 and J usage is TRBJ2-2; D may be TRBD1 or TRBD2 (5 bases each). This CDR3 contains 13 residues. Per the germline V gene, CDR1 is MNHNY and CDR2 is SVGAGI (reference sequence). The V end lost 7 bases, the J end lost 6 bases, and 12 bases lay between the germline ends. The CDR3 reads CASNKGRAGELFF. For the CDR3, the DNA is TGTGCCAGCAATAAGGGACGGGCCGGGGAGCTGTTTTTT.

Concerning this clonotype itself: The germline gene is not matched at one end of the junction; a read error may be the cause. The chain recombines TRBV11-2 with TRBJ2-5; possible D gene TRBD2, 7 bases. The germline V gene encodes CDR1 SGHAT and CDR2 FQNNGV. The CDR3 totals 17 residues. The CDR3 spells CAISLGPLGGPQETQYF. In DNA form, the CDR3 reads TGTGCCATCAGCTTAGGTCCCCTGGGGGGGCCTCAAGAGACCCAGTACTTC.

A word on this clonotype: This could be a read error, since a much larger clone is one nucleotide away. J is TRBJ2-5 and V is TRBV7-9; TRBD2 matches 12 bases. Germline-derived CDR1 and CDR2 are SEHNR and FQNEAQ (reference sequence). The CDR3 length is 17 residues. J lost 9 bases, V lost 5 bases, and 16 bases had no gene match. CDR3 in DNA: TGTGCCAGCAGCAGCCTAGCGGGAGGGACCCAAGAGAAGGCCCAGTACTTC. Its protein is CASSSLAGGTQEKAQYF.

This clonotype has ten or more counts. The chain employs TRBV10-2 and TRBJ1-5; D is undetermined. Germline values: CDR1 WSHSY, CDR2 SAAADI. The CDR3 is 13 amino acids. Trimming shortened V by 6 bases and J by 2 bases, and 8 bases separated the two germline ends. CDR3 loop: CASSHEGNQPQHF. The CDR3 nucleotides read TGCGCCAGCAGCCACGAAGGCAATCAGCCCCAGCATTTT.

J is TRBJ1-4 and V is TRBV15; D not certain. The germline V gene has CDR1 LNHNV and CDR2 YYDKDF (reference sequence). CDR3 length: 13 residues. The V end lost 0 bases, the J end lost 5 bases, and 4 bases lay between the germline ends. The CDR3 DNA reads TGTGCCACCAGCAGAGATCGGAATGAAAAACTGTTTTTT. Translation: CATSRDRNEKLFF.

The chain is built from TRBV29-1 and TRBJ1-1; D is ambiguous. V lost 4 bases, J lost 10 bases, and 19 bases lay in between. Per germline, CDR1 SQVTM and CDR2 ANQGSEA. CDR3 size: 13 residues. The CDR3 spells CSVASTGDTGAFF. CDR3 in DNA: TGCAGCGTTGCATCGACGGGAGACACCGGAGCTTTCTTT.

The rearrangement joins TRBV12-3 or TRBV12-4 to TRBJ1-1; TRBD1 matches at 9 bases. CDR3 length: 15 residues. V shed 3 bases, J shed 9 bases, and the junction held 11 bases outside the gene matches. The CDR3: CASSFTGGWDTKAFF. The CDR3, as DNA: TGTGCCAGCAGTTTCACAGGGGGCTGGGATACTAAAGCTTTCTTT.

Of note for this clonotype: Germline is not matched at one junction end, which may reflect a read error. The rearrangement joins TRBV11-2 to TRBJ2-6, with 8 bases fitting TRBD2. Germline CDR1 is SGHAT and CDR2 is FQNNGV. This CDR3 spans 17 amino acids. The CDR3 region has the DNA TGTGCCAGAAGCTCCCGGGGGGGTAGCTCTGGGGCCGACATCCTGACTTTC. Translated: CARSSRGGSSGADILTF.

Comment on this clonotype: A much larger clone lies one base from this, so it may be a read error. DNA for the CDR3: TGTGCCATCAGTGACCAAAAGCCCGGGACAGGGGTTGGAGAAGCTTCCTTT. Protein product: CAISDQKPGTGVGEASF. The V and J genes are TRBV10-3 and TRBJ1-1, with TRBD1 identical over 10 bases. The CDR3 runs to 17 residues. Germline-derived CDR1 and CDR2 are ENHRY and SYGVKD.

This clonotype has at least ten counts. This chain connects TRBV4-1 to TRBJ1-5; 7 bases line up with TRBD1. CDR1 is MGHRA and CDR2 is YSYEKL in the germline V gene. The CDR3 runs to 15 residues. The V gene end was trimmed by 6 bases and the J gene end by 3 bases; junction bases not matched to a gene: 8. The CDR3 spells CASSYAGQYNQPQHF. The DNA for the CDR3 is TGCGCCAGCAGTTATGCGGGACAGTACAATCAGCCCCAGCATTTT.

Comment on this clonotype: Sequence at one end of the junction differs from germline and may be a read error. This rearrangement joins TRBV19 to TRBJ1-4; tentatively, D is TRBD1 (6 bases). The CDR3 runs to 16 residues. Per the germline V gene, CDR1 is LNHDA and CDR2 is SQIVND (reference sequence). In DNA form, the CDR3 reads TGTGTCAGTAGTATCAACAGACAGGCCCGGGATGAAAAACTGTTTTTT. It translates to CVSSINRQARDEKLFF.

As to this clonotype: Given a much more abundant clone one base away, this may be a read error. The chain is built from TRBV28 and TRBJ2-7; no definite D call. Germline CDR1 MDHEN, CDR2 SYDVKM. The V and J ends lost 5 bases and 2 bases respectively, with 16 bases between them. CDR3 size: 15 residues. CDR3 in amino acids: CASSVVGIGAYEQYF. DNA for the CDR3: TGTGCCAGCAGTGTGGTAGGAATAGGCGCCTACGAGCAGTACTTC.

The J gene is TRBJ2-5, the V gene TRBV29-1; tentatively, D is TRBD2 (6 bases). V lost 0 bases and J lost 11, with 19 bases in between. Germline values: CDR1 SQVTM, CDR2 ANQGSEA. CDR3 size: 14 residues. DNA for the CDR3: TGCAGCGTTGAAGACCTACACGGGGGAGTTAGTCAGTACTTC. Residues: CSVEDLHGGVSQYF.

A word on this clonotype: Since no conserved phenylalanine or tryptophan closes the CDR3, a read error is the likely cause. CDR3 coding DNA: TGTGCCAGCAGCCGCACCCCAGGGGCCTATGGCTACACCTCA. Translated: CASSRTPGAYGYTS. The gene calls are TRBV6-1 and TRBJ1-2, with a possible D match to TRBD1 (6 bases). In germline, CDR1 is MNHNS, CDR2 SASEGT. V gave up 6 bases and J gave up 4 bases, with 15 bases separating them. The CDR3 loop spans 14 amino acids.

This clonotype has more than one count but fewer than ten. The chain is built from TRBV2 and TRBJ2-5, with 14 bases that match TRBD2. There are 17 residues in the CDR3. V was pared by 2 bases and J by 4 bases, with 6 bases of the junction left unmatched. Germline V gene data show CDR1 as SNHLY and CDR2 as FYNNEI. CDR3 nucleotides: TGTGCCAGCAGTGAAACAGGGACTAGCGGGGGTGCAGAGACCCAGTACTTC. Protein: CASSETGTSGGAETQYF.

A note on this clonotype: One junction end does not reproduce the germline sequence, and a read error may be involved. This chain connects TRBV11-2 to TRBJ2-3; D unresolved. Germline CDR1 reads SGHAT; CDR2 reads FQNNGV. CDR3 length: 17 amino acids. Here the CDR3 DNA reads TGTGCCAGCTGCTTAAGGACCATCCCTGGGCCCACAGATACGCAGTATTTT. As protein: CASCLRTIPGPTDTQYF. The entire variable domain, with the rest obtained from reference TRBV11-2 and TRBJ2-3, is as follows: EAGVAQSPRYKIIEKRQSVAFWCNPISGHATLYWYQQILGQGPKLLIQFQNNGVVDDSQLPKDRFSAERLKGVDSTLKIQPAKLEDSAVYLCASCLRTIPGPTDTQYFGPGTRLTVL.

To note about this clonotype: A much larger clone sits a single nucleotide away, making a read error possible. DNA for the CDR3: TGTGCCATCAGTGCGGGACAAGACTACAATGAGCAGTTCTTC. Translating it yields CAISAGQDYNEQFF. The chain couples TRBV10-3 to TRBJ2-1; tentatively, D is TRBD1 (6 bases). This CDR3 has 14 amino acids. The germline CDR1 and CDR2 sequences are ENHRY and SYGVKD. V lost 4 bases and J 3 bases, leaving 10 bases between the germline ends.

As for this clonotype: The CDR3 does not end in the conserved phenylalanine or tryptophan, so this is likely a read error. The genes are TRBV11-3 and TRBJ2-4, with D uncertain. The CDR3 contains 16 residues. Germline loops: CDR1 SGHNT, CDR2 YENEEA. The CDR3 nucleotides read TGTGCCGGCAGCTTGAACAGTGGTAATTCCAAAAACATTCAGTACCTC. Its protein is CAGSLNSGNSKNIQYL.

This clonotype was counted many times. The chain is built from TRBV13 and TRBJ1-1; D is possibly TRBD1 (5 bases). The germline V gene has CDR1 PRHDT and CDR2 FYEKMQ (reference sequence). The CDR3 sequence is 14 residues long. The V gene lost 5 bases and the J gene lost 0 bases, with 10 bases spanning the gap. CDR3 sequence reads: CASSGGPLNTEAFF. CDR3 DNA sequence: TGTGCCAGCAGCGGGGGACCGCTGAACACTGAAGCTTTCTTT.

This clonotype was counted once. The germline gene is not matched at one end of the junction; a read error may be the cause. V and J are TRBV4-1 and TRBJ2-1; 11 bases are a match to TRBD2. This CDR3 contains 19 residues. CDR1 MGHRA and CDR2 YSYEKL come from the germline V gene. This CDR3 is CASSSLTSGISSPFNEQFF. The CDR3 DNA is TGTGCCAGCAGCTCGTTGACTAGCGGGATTTCAAGCCCCTTCAATGAGCAGTTCTTC.